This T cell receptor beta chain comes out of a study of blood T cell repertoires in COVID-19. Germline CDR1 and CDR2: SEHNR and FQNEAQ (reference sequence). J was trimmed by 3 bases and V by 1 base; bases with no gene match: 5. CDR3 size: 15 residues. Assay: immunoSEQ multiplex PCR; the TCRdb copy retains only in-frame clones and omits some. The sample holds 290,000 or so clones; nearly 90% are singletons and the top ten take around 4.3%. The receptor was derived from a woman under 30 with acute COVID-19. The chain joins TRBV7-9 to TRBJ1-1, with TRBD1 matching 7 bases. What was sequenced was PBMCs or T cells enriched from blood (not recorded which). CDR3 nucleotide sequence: TGTGCCAGCAGCTTAGTACTCACAGGGGACACTGAAGCTTTCTTT. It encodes CASSLVLTGDTEAFF.